The entry below gives a single T cell receptor (beta chain) sequence along with its context. Its specificity is unknown. PCR primers comprised 60 Vbeta and 13 Jbeta primers. The assay was immunoSEQ multiplex PCR, and TCRdb's table has in-frame clones only and misses some. This sample has 200,000 or so clones, with approximately 80% found just once. Germline V lookup: CDR1 SGDLS, CDR2 YYNGEE. Trimming took 4 bases from V and 2 from J, leaving 10 bases between them. CDR3 length: 14 residues. This sample is drawn from a study of cytomegalovirus exposure and HLA in healthy donors. Study-level findings and limits: Researchers counted approximately 160 TCR beta chains as cytomegalovirus-associated.

What was sequenced was PBMCs. This TCR was recovered from a woman in her 30s in good health and CMV-seropositive. The rearrangement joins TRBV9 to TRBJ1-5; D gene uncertain. The CDR3 here is CASSRSGGNQPQHF. CDR3 nucleotide sequence: TGTGCCAGCAGCCGGAGCGGTGGCAATCAGCCCCAGCATTTT.